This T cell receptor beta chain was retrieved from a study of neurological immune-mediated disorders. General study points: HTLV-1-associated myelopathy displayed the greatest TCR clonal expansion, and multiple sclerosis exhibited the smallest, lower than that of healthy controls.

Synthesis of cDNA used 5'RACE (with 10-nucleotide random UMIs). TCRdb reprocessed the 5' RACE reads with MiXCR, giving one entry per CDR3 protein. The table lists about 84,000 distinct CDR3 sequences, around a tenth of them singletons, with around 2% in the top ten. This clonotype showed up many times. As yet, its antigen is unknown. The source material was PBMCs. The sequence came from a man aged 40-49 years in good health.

CDR3: CASSLSSIDTGELFF. The DNA of the CDR3 is TGCGCCAGCAGCCTTAGCAGTATCGACACCGGGGAGCTGTTTTTT. The rearrangement joins TRBV5-1 to TRBJ2-2; unclear D gene. The germline gives CDR1 SGHRS, CDR2 YFSETQ. The CDR3 is made up of 15 amino acids. Trimming left V 4 bases short and J 3 bases short, with 13 bases between.